One and the same sample provided the 26 T cell receptor beta chains below, sequenced in a study of graft-versus-host responses after intestinal transplantation. TCRdb's table, derived via immunoSEQ multiplex PCR, lists solely in-frame clones and lacks some. The sample records fewer than 20,000 clones, about 38% being singletons. Sample: alloreactive CD4+ T cells from a mixed lymphocyte reaction culture, taken before intestinal transplant. This sample's subset: CFSE-low proliferating T cells sorted from roughly six-day pre-transplant mixed lymphocyte reaction (GvH or HvG direction). The origin of the receptors is a human patient who received an intestinal transplant.

This rearrangement joins TRBV18 to TRBJ2-3; D call uncertain. CDR1 KGHSH and CDR2 LQKENI come from the germline V gene. This CDR3 has 13 amino acids. V was cut by 3 bases and J by 3 bases, with 7 bases left in between. The CDR3 is CASSPGLTDTQYF. The DNA for the CDR3 is TGTGCCAGCTCACCGGGGTTGACAGATACGCAGTATTTT.

The chain has TRBV5-4 and TRBJ2-3; D possibly matches TRBD1 or TRBD2 (5 bases each). The CDR3 totals 16 residues. Germline V CDR1 and CDR2: SGHNT, YYREEE (reference sequence). V was trimmed by 2 bases and J by 5 bases, leaving 18 bases between them. The DNA of the CDR3 is TGTGCCAGCAGCTTTGGGGCCCGTCGGGGAGTAGATACGCAGTATTTT. This gives the protein CASSFGARRGVDTQYF.

The chain joins TRBV5-1 to TRBJ1-1, with TRBD1 matching 7 bases. The ends lost 2 bases at V and 1 base at J; junction bases unmatched: 2. Germline CDR1 is SGHRS and CDR2 is YFSETQ. CDR3 size: 14 residues. In DNA, the CDR3 is TGCGCCAGCAGCTTTGGGACAGCGAACACTGAAGCTTTCTTT. Its protein product is CASSFGTANTEAFF.

This clone has only a few counts. This rearrangement joins TRBV7-6 to TRBJ2-1; possible D gene TRBD2, 5 bases. The length of the CDR3 is 17 residues. V lost 1 base and J lost 0, with 13 bases in between. Germline V CDR1 and CDR2: SGHVS, FNYEAQ. Here the CDR3 reads CASSLVSLGSSYNEQFF. CDR3 nucleotide sequence: TGTGCCAGCAGCTTAGTATCGTTGGGGAGCTCCTACAATGAGCAGTTCTTC.

The J gene is TRBJ1-4, the V gene TRBV10-3, with a possible D match to TRBD1 (6 bases). Trimming took 0 bases from V and 8 from J, leaving 13 bases between them. The CDR3 is 15 amino acids. Germline lookup yields CDR1 ENHRY and CDR2 SYGVKD. CDR3 in amino acids: CAISESRGRGEKLFF. The CDR3 DNA follows: TGTGCCATCAGTGAGTCCCGGGGGCGCGGCGAAAAACTGTTTTTT.

The chain is built from TRBV30 and TRBJ1-5; D not resolved. The V and J ends lost 5 bases and 10 bases respectively, with 9 bases between them. In germline, CDR1 is GTSNPN, CDR2 SVGIG (reference sequence). The CDR3 loop spans 10 amino acids. The CDR3 region is CAWGLSPQHF. CDR3 DNA: TGTGCCTGGGGTTTGAGCCCCCAGCATTTT.

This clone has just a few counts. The chain combines TRBV4-2 with TRBJ2-3, with TRBD1 matching over 9 bases. CDR3 length equals 16 residues. CDR1 is LGHNA and CDR2 is YNFKEQ in the germline V gene. V shed 3 bases, J shed 4 bases, and the junction held 8 bases outside the gene matches. The CDR3 sequence: CASSHRGTGIPDTQYF. Written as DNA, the CDR3 is TGTGCCAGCAGCCATCGTGGGACAGGGATCCCAGATACGCAGTATTTT.

The chain combines TRBV5-4 with TRBJ2-2; D perhaps matches TRBD2 (5 bases). The CDR3 contains 14 residues. Trimming shortened V by 4 bases and J by 5 bases, and 12 bases separated the two germline ends. In germline, CDR1 is SGHNT, CDR2 YYREEE (reference sequence). In DNA form, the CDR3 reads TGTGCCAGCAGCCCTAGGTGGGAGACCGGGGAGCTGTTTTTT. It encodes CASSPRWETGELFF.

This clone was seen more than once but under ten times. This rearrangement joins TRBV5-1 to TRBJ2-5, with a weak D call TRBD2 (5 bases). The CDR3 has 15 amino acids. V was clipped by 6 bases and J by 5 bases, with 20 bases between them. Per germline, CDR1 SGHRS and CDR2 YFSETQ. DNA for the CDR3: TGCGCCAGCACCCGAGGAGGAGCCCAAGTGGAGACCCAGTACTTC. It specifies CASTRGGAQVETQYF.

The chain combines TRBV10-3 with TRBJ2-5, with a weak D call TRBD2 (7 bases). Germline V gene sequence: CDR1 ENHRY, CDR2 SYGVKD. The CDR3 covers 14 residues. Trimming stripped 8 bases from V and 5 bases from J, with 18 bases between. The CDR3 loop reads CAISRGASLETQYF. Here the CDR3 DNA reads TGTGCCATCTCCCGGGGGGCCAGTTTGGAGACCCAGTACTTC.

This clone was seen a few times. This chain links TRBV15 with TRBJ2-7; D gene unclear. Germline assignment: CDR1 LNHNV and CDR2 YYDKDF (reference sequence). The CDR3 has 14 amino acids. Trimming cost V 0 bases and J 9 bases, with 15 bases left between them. Here the CDR3 reads CATSRDIRPGTQYF. The CDR3 region has the DNA TGTGCCACCAGCAGAGATATCCGGCCGGGTACGCAGTACTTC.

This chain joins TRBV6-6 and TRBJ1-6; D is undetermined. Germline loops: CDR1 MNHNY, CDR2 SVGAGI (reference sequence). Trimming shortened V by 7 bases and J by 3 bases, and 16 bases separated the two germline ends. The CDR3 has 16 residues. This chain's CDR3 is CASKSPQAVYNSPLHF. The CDR3, as DNA: TGTGCCAGCAAAAGCCCCCAGGCCGTCTATAATTCACCCCTCCACTTT.

The chain combines TRBV19 with TRBJ1-5, with D possibly being TRBD1 (5 bases). Trimming cost V 3 bases and J 5 bases, with 8 bases left between them. The CDR3 has 13 amino acids. In germline, CDR1 is LNHDA, CDR2 SQIVND (reference sequence). The CDR3 reads CASSIRRDQPQHF. The DNA of the CDR3 is TGTGCCAGTAGTATTCGCAGGGATCAGCCCCAGCATTTT.

This clone is medium-sized (0.01 to 0.1%). This chain uses TRBV5-6 with TRBJ1-6; D call uncertain. Germline values: CDR1 SGHDT, CDR2 YYEEEE. Trimming took off 0 bases at V and 0 bases at J, with 7 bases between the two ends. The CDR3 consists of 16 residues. The CDR3 DNA follows: TGTGCCAGCAGCTTGGCTGCAGGCTCCTATAATTCACCCCTCCACTTT. It encodes CASSLAAGSYNSPLHF.

The chain recombines TRBV5-1 with TRBJ2-5; 10 positions match TRBD2. Germline V CDR1 and CDR2: SGHRS, YFSETQ. The CDR3 runs to 16 residues. With 0 bases clipped from V and 5 bases from J, the junction kept 7 bases outside the gene matches. CDR3 nucleotide sequence: TGCGCCAGCAGCTTGGGAAGAAGCGGGGGGGGTGAGACCCAGTACTTC. Its translation is CASSLGRSGGGETQYF.

This chain joins TRBV4-1 and TRBJ1-2, with TRBD1 identical over 8 bases. Germline CDR1 and CDR2: MGHRA and YSYEKL. Unmatched junction bases numbered 12, after V lost 0 bases and J lost 6 bases. This CDR3 is 17 amino acids long. As DNA, the CDR3 is TGCGCCAGCAGCCAAGATGGCTCAGGGGGCATCCGGGATGGCTACACCTTC. The encoded protein is CASSQDGSGGIRDGYTF.

The CDR3 spells CASSHHPGQGRQETQYF. CDR3 bases: TGTGCCAGCAGCCATCATCCGGGACAGGGAAGACAAGAGACCCAGTACTTC. The chain recombines TRBV7-2 with TRBJ2-5, with 9 bases matching TRBD1. Germline-derived CDR1 and CDR2 are SGHTA and FQGNSA. This CDR3 comprises 17 residues. Trimming at V came to 5 bases and at J to 2 bases, leaving 12 bases not matched to a gene.

Only a few counts were recorded for this clone. The rearrangement uses TRBV19 and TRBJ1-1; D is unresolved. The germline CDR1 and CDR2 sequences are LNHDA and SQIVND (reference sequence). The ends were cut back, 6 bases at V and 3 bases at J, with 5 bases in the middle. The CDR3 loop spans 11 amino acids. The CDR3 here is CASSLYTEAFF. As DNA, the CDR3 is TGTGCCAGTAGCCTGTACACTGAAGCTTTCTTT.

The V gene is TRBV9, the J gene TRBJ1-1, with 12 nucleotides matching TRBD1. The CDR3 totals 19 residues. Germline values: CDR1 SGDLS, CDR2 YYNGEE. V dropped 4 bases and J dropped 0; count of bases not matched to a gene: 13. CDR3 DNA: TGTGCCAGCAGCCCCGCTCCCGGGGACAGGGGGCGCGTGAACACTGAAGCTTTCTTT. This translates into CASSPAPGDRGRVNTEAFF. Based on the CDR3 plus reference TRBV9 and TRBJ1-1, the full variable domain is DSGVTQTPKHLITATGQRVTLRCSPRSGDLSVYWYQQSLDQGLQFLIQYYNGEERAKGNILERFSAQQFPDLHSELNLSSLELGDSALYFCASSPAPGDRGRVNTEAFFGQGTRLTVV.

The rearrangement joins TRBV19 to TRBJ2-7; TRBD1 matches at 8 bases. Germline loops: CDR1 LNHDA, CDR2 SQIVND (reference sequence). The trim removed 5 bases at V and 1 base at J, leaving 4 bases unmatched. The CDR3 spans 14 residues. The CDR3: CASSLGQGSYEQYF. The CDR3 DNA sequence: TGTGCCAGTAGTTTAGGACAGGGTTCCTACGAGCAGTACTTC.

The chain employs TRBV18 and TRBJ2-5; TRBD2 agrees at 10 bases. Per the germline V gene, CDR1 is KGHSH and CDR2 is LQKENI. The V gene end was trimmed by 2 bases and the J gene end by 1 base; junction bases not matched to a gene: 7. The CDR3 loop spans 17 amino acids. CDR3: CASSPRFSGGAQETQYF. The CDR3 DNA is TGTGCCAGCTCACCAAGGTTCAGCGGGGGGGCCCAAGAGACCCAGTACTTC.

The V gene is TRBV6-6, the J gene TRBJ1-6; 7 nucleotides agree with TRBD1. V gave up 7 bases and J gave up 10 bases; unmatched junction bases: 7. The CDR3 covers 13 residues. Looked up from germline, CDR1 is MNHNY and CDR2 is SVGAGI (reference sequence). The CDR3 here is CASKRGLGSPLHF. As DNA, the CDR3 is TGTGCCAGCAAAAGGGGGCTGGGGTCACCCCTCCACTTT.

The chain employs TRBV6-4 and TRBJ1-2; 12 bases agree with TRBD1. The CDR3 length is 18 residues. V gave up 6 bases and J gave up 1 base; unmatched junction bases: 12. CDR1 and CDR2 from the germline V gene are MRHNA and SNTAGT. The CDR3 DNA reads TGTGCCAGCAGAGAGGGTCGGGACAGGGGGCTACGTAACTATGGCTACACCTTC. Its protein product is CASREGRDRGLRNYGYTF.

The V gene is TRBV30, the J gene TRBJ2-5; either TRBD1 or TRBD2 may fit D (5 bases each). With 4 bases removed from V and 6 bases from J, the gap between germline ends came to 15 bases. This CDR3 comprises 13 residues. Germline V gene sequence: CDR1 GTSNPN, CDR2 SVGIG (reference sequence). This CDR3 reads CAWNLGRGKTQYF. The CDR3 nucleotides are TGTGCCTGGAATTTGGGACGAGGCAAGACCCAGTACTTC.

The chain recombines TRBV6-6 with TRBJ1-1; D is unclear. V gave up 4 bases and J gave up 8 bases, with 17 bases separating them. Germline V gene lookup returns CDR1 MNHNY and CDR2 SVGAGI (reference sequence). The CDR3 covers 14 residues. The CDR3 DNA reads as TGTGCCAGCAGTTTAAAGTCGCTCGGTAGAGAAGCTTTCTTT. Its translation: CASSLKSLGREAFF.

Concerning this clone itself: One end of the junction varies from germline; a read error may be responsible. The chain combines TRBV19 with TRBJ2-5; tentative D call: TRBD1 (6 bases). The CDR3 length is 13 residues. CDR1 LNHDA and CDR2 SQIVND come from the germline V gene (reference sequence). CDR3 amino acids: CASSIHVDSRKDF. In nucleotides, the CDR3 is TGTGCCAGTAGTATCCATGTGGACAGCCGGAAGGACTTC.